The present TCR beta chain was sequenced within a study of CD8 T cells in ankylosing spondylitis. In this sample, this clonotype turned up a few times. Antigen unknown. The TCR beta libraries were generated through quantitative 5'-RACE incorporating molecular barcodes. TCRdb passed the 5' RACE reads through MiXCR, listing each CDR3 protein once. The table has approximately 540,000 distinct CDR3 sequences, roughly 13% seen once. The CDR3 consists of 15 residues. J was trimmed by 0 bases and V by 4 bases; bases with no gene match: 4. Study-level findings and limits: Past research had described some motif variants in reactive arthritis synovial fluid and blood. Seven or eight highly homologous variants formed a TCR beta motif that appeared characteristic of ankylosing spondylitis blood.

The gene calls are TRBV12-3 or TRBV12-4 and TRBJ2-7, with 9 nucleotides matching TRBD1. This clonotype was obtained from a male donor with ankylosing spondylitis. The sample comprised blood, either unsorted or a sorted T cell fraction (not recorded which). CDR3 sequence (DNA): TGTGCCAGCAGTTCTTTACAGGGGGCCTCCTACGAGCAGTACTTC. Amino acids: CASSSLQGASYEQYF.